Below are 20 T cell receptor beta chains sequenced from a single sample in a study of T cells in localized non-small cell lung cancer. TCRdb keeps only in-frame clones here, not all; method: immunoSEQ multiplex PCR. Here the sample spans over 9,500 clones, 25% to 30% being singletons. The sample was lung tumor tissue, taken before any cancer treatment. These receptors were collected from a man aged 35 to 69 with stage I lung adenocarcinoma.

This clone was picked up a small number of times. The genes are TRBV15 and TRBJ1-2; 7 positions agree with TRBD1. The J segment lost 4 bases and the V segment lost 5 bases, leaving 16 bases of the junction unmatched. Germline V gene sequence: CDR1 LNHNV, CDR2 YYDKDF (reference sequence). CDR3 length: 17 residues. CDR3 sequence: CATSPRDRYEGGYGYTF. For the CDR3, the DNA is TGTGCCACCAGCCCCCGGGACAGATACGAAGGTGGCTATGGCTACACCTTC.

The CDR3 coding sequence is TGTGCCAGCAGTTCCGGCTTTTCAGGCGGGGAGCTGTTTTTT. It yields the protein CASSSGFSGGELFF. The V call is TRBV6-8, the J call TRBJ2-2; D unresolved. The CDR3 is made up of 14 amino acids. Germline V gives CDR1 MNHGY, CDR2 SAAAGT. Trimming shortened V by 4 bases and J by 7 bases, and 13 bases separated the two germline ends.

This rearrangement joins TRBV14 to TRBJ2-1, with D possibly matching TRBD2 (7 bases). Between the trimmed V and J ends, which lost 2 bases and 6 bases, there was a span of 14 bases. Germline V gives CDR1 SGHDN, CDR2 FVKESK. CDR3 size: 15 residues. CDR3 in amino acids: CASSQWGGLVNEQFF. The CDR3 bases are TGTGCCAGCAGCCAATGGGGGGGGCTAGTCAATGAGCAGTTCTTC. Together with reference TRBV14 and TRBJ2-1, the CDR3 gives the full variable domain: EAGVTQFPSHSVIEKGQTVTLRCDPISGHDNLYWYRRVMGKEIKFLLHFVKESKQDESGMPNNRFLAERTGGTYSTLKVQPAELEDSGVYFCASSQWGGLVNEQFFGPGTRLTVL.

The rearrangement joins TRBV30 to TRBJ2-1; 7 nucleotides line up with TRBD2. Germline CDR1 reads GTSNPN; CDR2 reads SVGIG (reference sequence). This CDR3 region has 14 residues. As DNA, the CDR3 is TGTGCTCAGGGAGGGAGTGCCCGGACGTTGGGGCAGTTCTTC. It codes for CAQGGSARTLGQFF.

This clone was picked up a small number of times. The V and J genes are TRBV7-2 and TRBJ1-1, with TRBD1 as a possible D gene (5 bases). Germline CDR1 is SGHTA and CDR2 is FQGNSA. V lost 4 bases to trimming and J lost 5 bases, with 11 bases between them. This CDR3 contains 13 residues. DNA for the CDR3: TGTGCCAGCAGCTACGCGGGGGATACTGAAGCTTTCTTT. This codes for CASSYAGDTEAFF.

This chain uses TRBV25-1 with TRBJ2-7, with D perhaps TRBD1 (5 bases). CDR1 and CDR2 from the germline V gene are MGHDK and SYGVNS. The length of the CDR3 is 14 residues. Trimming took off 4 bases at V and 5 bases at J, with 15 bases between the two ends. In nucleotides, the CDR3 is TGTGCCAGCAGTGGAGTCAGGGAATTTGACGAGCAGTACTTC. This sequence encodes CASSGVREFDEQYF.

The chain employs TRBV9 and TRBJ2-5; perhaps TRBD2 as D (5 bases). Germline CDR1 reads SGDLS; CDR2 reads YYNGEE. The CDR3 is 14 amino acids. Trimming pared 5 bases from V and 2 bases from J, leaving 13 bases between. The CDR3 DNA reads as TGTGCCAGCAGTTTAGACTACCGTCAAGAGACCCAGTACTTC. Translating gives CASSLDYRQETQYF.

The chain links TRBV5-1 to TRBJ1-5; weak D call: TRBD1 (5 bases). Trimming shortened V by 0 bases and J by 0 bases, and 7 bases separated the two germline ends. The CDR3 consists of 15 residues. The germline V gene encodes CDR1 SGHRS and CDR2 YFSETQ. CDR3 loop: CASSLGGFSNQPQHF. CDR3 bases: TGCGCCAGCAGCTTGGGGGGCTTTAGCAATCAGCCCCAGCATTTT.

V and J are TRBV6-8 and TRBJ1-2; D unclear. Trimming stripped 6 bases from V and 0 bases from J, with 17 bases between. The CDR3 has 16 amino acids. CDR1 is MNHGY and CDR2 is SAAAGT in the germline V gene. Written as DNA, the CDR3 is TGTGCCAGCAGCCCCGCGGCCTCGGTTACTAACTATGGCTACACCTTC. This gives the protein CASSPAASVTNYGYTF.

This rearrangement joins TRBV5-1 to TRBJ1-2; D possibly corresponds to TRBD1 (6 bases). Per germline, CDR1 SGHRS and CDR2 YFSETQ. The CDR3 runs to 14 residues. V shed 6 bases and J shed 5 bases, with 17 bases lying between them. The CDR3 DNA reads as TGCGCCAGCACCTCGGGGACCCAGGGGTATGGCTACACCTTC. Amino acids: CASTSGTQGYGYTF. Full variable domain (outside the CDR3, taken from reference TRBV5-1 and TRBJ1-2): KAGVTQTPRYLIKTRGQQVTLSCSPISGHRSVSWYQQTPGQGLQFLFEYFSETQRNKGNFPGRFSGRQFSNSRSEMNVSTLELGDSALYLCASTSGTQGYGYTFGSGTRLTVV.

This clone was recorded a few times. V and J are TRBV7-5 and TRBJ2-2. TRBV7-5 is a documented pseudogene. CDR3 size: 16 residues. The CDR3 protein is CASSLSGGFNTGELFF. The DNA for the CDR3 is TGTGCCAGCAGCTTGTCCGGGGGCTTTAACACCGGGGAGCTGTTTTTT.

The rearrangement uses TRBV5-1 and TRBJ1-1, with D unresolved. Deletions cut 6 bases from V and 0 bases from J, with 12 bases between. Per germline, CDR1 SGHRS and CDR2 YFSETQ. This CDR3 has 14 amino acids. This CDR3 is CASTSKGLNTEAFF. CDR3 bases: TGCGCCAGCACCTCTAAGGGATTGAACACTGAAGCTTTCTTT.

J is TRBJ1-6 and V is TRBV19, with 8 bases fitting TRBD1. V lost 6 bases, J lost 4 bases, and 8 bases stayed unmatched. Germline V lookup: CDR1 LNHDA, CDR2 SQIVND (reference sequence). CDR3 length: 16 amino acids. The CDR3 sequence is CASSQDRVVYNSPLHF. The CDR3 DNA reads TGTGCCAGTAGCCAGGACAGGGTGGTATATAATTCACCCCTCCACTTT. Together with reference TRBV19 and TRBJ1-6, the CDR3 gives the full variable domain: DGGITQSPKYLFRKEGQNVTLSCEQNLNHDAMYWYRQDPGQGLRLIYYSQIVNDFQKGDIAEGYSVSREKKESFPLTVTSAQKNPTAFYLCASSQDRVVYNSPLHFGNGTRLTVT.

The chain links TRBV9 to TRBJ2-1; TRBD1 is a possible D gene (6 bases). The CDR3 runs to 16 residues. Germline CDR1 SGDLS, CDR2 YYNGEE. Trimming took off 5 bases at V and 5 bases at J, with 20 bases between the two ends. CDR3 sequence reads: CASRGPTGLGDNEQFF. CDR3 nucleotides: TGTGCCAGCAGAGGTCCCACAGGGTTGGGGGACAATGAGCAGTTCTTC.

The chain has TRBV9 and TRBJ2-2; D not certain. CDR3 length: 13 residues. V was trimmed by 5 bases and J by 5 bases, leaving 10 bases between them. The germline CDR1 and CDR2 sequences are SGDLS and YYNGEE. The CDR3, as DNA: TGTGCCAGCAGTGAATTGATAACCGGGGAGCTGTTTTTT. It specifies CASSELITGELFF. Full variable domain (remainder filled in from reference TRBV9 and TRBJ2-2): DSGVTQTPKHLITATGQRVTLRCSPRSGDLSVYWYQQSLDQGLQFLIQYYNGEERAKGNILERFSAQQFPDLHSELNLSSLELGDSALYFCASSELITGELFFGEGSRLTVL.

The chain recombines TRBV2 with TRBJ1-3; D unclear. Germline values: CDR1 SNHLY, CDR2 FYNNEI. The V and J ends lost 6 bases and 2 bases respectively, with 5 bases between them. The CDR3 totals 12 residues. This CDR3 reads CASRLTGNTIYF. The CDR3 DNA sequence: TGTGCCAGCAGGCTAACTGGAAACACCATATATTTT. Full variable domain (remainder filled in from reference TRBV2 and TRBJ1-3): EPEVTQTPSHQVTQMGQEVILRCVPISNHLYFYWYRQILGQKVEFLVSFYNNEISEKSEIFDDQFSVERPDGSNFTLKIRSTKLEDSAMYFCASRLTGNTIYFGEGSWLTVV.

The chain couples TRBV6-8 to TRBJ2-7; D may correspond to TRBD1 or TRBD2 (5 bases each). The V end lost 10 bases, the J end lost 0 bases, and 10 bases lay between the germline ends. The CDR3 consists of 12 residues. Per the germline V gene, CDR1 is MNHGY and CDR2 is SAAAGT. CDR3 DNA sequence: TGTGCCATCGGGGACGTCTCCTACGAGCAGTACTTC. Amino acid sequence: CAIGDVSYEQYF.

The chain joins TRBV9 to TRBJ1-2, with 7 nucleotides matching TRBD1. Trimming at V came to 5 bases and at J to 4 bases, leaving 5 bases not matched to a gene. There are 13 residues in the CDR3. Germline V lookup: CDR1 SGDLS, CDR2 YYNGEE. CDR3 DNA: TGTGCCAGCAGAGGGGGCGCGGGCTATGGCTACACCTTC. This codes for CASRGGAGYGYTF.

In this sample, this clone turned up a few times. An end of the junction does not agree with germline; a read error may underlie this. The chain uses TRBV6-8 and TRBJ2-1; the D gene could be TRBD1 or TRBD2 (5 bases each). This CDR3 region has 13 residues. CDR1 and CDR2 (germline): MNHGY, SAAAGT. CDR3 bases: TGTGCCATCAGTGGGACGGAGAAAGGTGAGCAGTTCTTC. Encoded protein: CAISGTEKGEQFF.

The chain is built from TRBV5-1 and TRBJ1-2; TRBD1 matches 10 bases. Germline V gene sequence: CDR1 SGHRS, CDR2 YFSETQ. The CDR3 sequence is 14 residues long. With 0 bases clipped from V and 7 bases from J, the junction kept 3 bases outside the gene matches. The CDR3 bases are TGCGCCAGCAGCTTGGGACAGGGGGCTCGTGGCTACACCTTC. Translated: CASSLGQGARGYTF.